The T cell receptor (beta chain) under discussion was sequenced for a study of T cells after yellow fever vaccination. This clonotype was seen ten or more times. Its antigen is currently unknown. Production of TCR cDNA was by 5'RACE template switching, which also added a universal primer site and UMIs. Using its own MiXCR run on the 5' RACE reads, TCRdb lists one record per CDR3 protein. The sample lists 300,000 to 450,000 distinct CDR3 sequences; around 6.4% were seen once. This CDR3 has 15 amino acids. The junction had 7 bases not matched to a gene; V was cut back by 3 bases and J by 7 bases. Overall study results and limits: FACS-sorted repertoires might harbor abundant contaminating clonotypes from the bulk population.

The source was PBMCs, collected 5 days after the yellow fever booster vaccination. The chain employs TRBV12-3 or TRBV12-4 and TRBJ1-5, with 9 bases matching TRBD1. The sequence was obtained from a man in his thirties or forties who received the YFV17D yellow fever vaccine. The CDR3 spells CASSFGQGLGQPQHF. CDR3 in DNA: TGTGCCAGCAGTTTCGGACAGGGGTTGGGGCAGCCCCAGCATTTT.